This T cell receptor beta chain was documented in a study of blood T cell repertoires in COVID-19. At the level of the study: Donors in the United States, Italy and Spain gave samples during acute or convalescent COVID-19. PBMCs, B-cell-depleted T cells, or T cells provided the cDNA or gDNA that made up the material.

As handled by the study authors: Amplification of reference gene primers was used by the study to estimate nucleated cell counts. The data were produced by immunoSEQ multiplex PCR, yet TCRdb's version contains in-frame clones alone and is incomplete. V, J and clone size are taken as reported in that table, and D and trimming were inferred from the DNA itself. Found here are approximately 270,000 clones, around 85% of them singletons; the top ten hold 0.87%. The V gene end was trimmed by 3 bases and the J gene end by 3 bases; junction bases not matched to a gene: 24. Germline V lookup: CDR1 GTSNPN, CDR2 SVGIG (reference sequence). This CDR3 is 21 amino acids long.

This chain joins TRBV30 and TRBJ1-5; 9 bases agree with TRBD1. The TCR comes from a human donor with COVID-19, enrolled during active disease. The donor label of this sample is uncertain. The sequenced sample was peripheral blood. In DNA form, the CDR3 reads TGTGCCTGGAGCCACACTTCCCTACTCGGGACAGGGATGTCCCCCAATCAGCCCCAGCATTTT. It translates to CAWSHTSLLGTGMSPNQPQHF.